This entry lists 22 T cell receptor beta chains sequenced from one sample in a study of T cell repertoires in cytomegalovirus infection (dated by TCRdb to the late 2010s). The listed sequencing device is Illumina HiSeq 1500. TCRdb reworked the public reads: Q25 trimming with fastp, MiXCR clone assembly, productive beta chains retained. One record per CDR3 amino acid sequence lists the most common genes and DNA. This sample comprises almost 300,000 distinct CDR3 sequences, roughly a tenth of them detected only once. Approximately 2.4% of the sample belongs to the ten largest clones. The sample comprised PBMCs. These receptors were collected from a human donor in good health (CMV status not recorded). Some clones in this sample may be carry-over from other donors' samples.

This clonotype appeared many times. The chain joins TRBV6-2 or TRBV6-3 to TRBJ1-1, with D possibly matching TRBD1 (6 bases). CDR1 is MNHEY, CDR2 SVGEGT, per germline. The CDR3 is 14 amino acids. Deletions cut 0 bases from V and 5 bases from J, with 10 bases between. CDR3 sequence: CASSYSWGRTEAFF. The CDR3 DNA sequence: TGTGCCAGCAGTTACTCGTGGGGGCGGACTGAAGCTTTCTTT.

This clonotype was recorded many times. The chain combines TRBV9 with TRBJ1-6; TRBD1 aligns across 7 bases. After removal of 4 bases from V and 5 bases from J, the junction contained 9 bases not matched to a gene. Germline V lookup: CDR1 SGDLS, CDR2 YYNGEE. There are 16 residues in the CDR3. The CDR3 sequence: CASSNLRDRDNSPLHF. In DNA form, the CDR3 reads TGTGCCAGCAGCAACCTACGGGACAGAGATAATTCACCCCTCCACTTT.

This clonotype appeared many times. The V and J genes are TRBV25-1 and TRBJ1-3; tentatively, D is TRBD1 (5 bases). Germline CDR1 MGHDK, CDR2 SYGVNS. The CDR3 sequence is 17 residues long. V lost 5 bases and J lost 0, with 17 bases in between. CDR3: CASSPQGITHSGNTIYF. The CDR3 bases are TGTGCCAGCAGTCCTCAGGGAATTACGCACTCTGGAAACACCATATATTTT.

Worth noting for this clonotype: One junction end disagrees with the germline gene, perhaps due to a read error. The chain joins TRBV20-1 to TRBJ1-1; tentative D call: TRBD1 (6 bases). CDR3 size: 14 residues. The germline CDR1 and CDR2 sequences are DFQATT and SNEGSKA (reference sequence). CDR3 protein: CSARDTGLNTDAFF. CDR3 coding DNA: TGCAGTGCTAGAGATACAGGGCTCAACACTGACGCTTTCTTT.

There are many counts of this clonotype. One junction end disagrees with the germline gene, perhaps due to a read error. The chain carries TRBV29-1 and TRBJ1-1, with D uncertain. The CDR3 runs to 11 residues. CDR1 SQVTM and CDR2 ANQGSEA come from the germline V gene. DNA of the CDR3: TGCAGCGTAGAAGAGAACACTGAAGCTTTCTTT. This codes for CSVEENTEAFF.

This clonotype has ten or more counts. This chain links TRBV7-9 with TRBJ2-1; no definite D call. With 1 base removed from V and 7 bases from J, the gap between germline ends came to 11 bases. The germline V gene has CDR1 SEHNR and CDR2 FQNEAQ (reference sequence). The CDR3 consists of 14 residues. As DNA, the CDR3 is TGTGCCAGCAGCTTAGTCGGCAGTCCAAATGAGCAGTTCTTC. Amino acids: CASSLVGSPNEQFF.

CDR3 coding DNA: TGTGCCAGTAGTACCTTGGGGGGATCTGGGGCCAACGTCCTGACTTTC. As protein: CASSTLGGSGANVLTF. This rearrangement joins TRBV19 to TRBJ2-6; possible D gene TRBD2, 6 bases. V shed 4 bases and J shed 1 base, with 11 bases lying between them. Germline values: CDR1 LNHDA, CDR2 SQIVND (reference sequence). The CDR3 consists of 16 residues. Filled out from reference TRBV19 and TRBJ2-6, the complete variable domain reads DGGITQSPKYLFRKEGQNVTLSCEQNLNHDAMYWYRQDPGQGLRLIYYSQIVNDFQKGDIAEGYSVSREKKESFPLTVTSAQKNPTAFYLCASSTLGGSGANVLTFGAGSRLTVL.

This clonotype was seen repeatedly, ten times or more. This sequence joins TRBV7-9 and TRBJ2-3, with unresolved D. V gave up 9 bases and J gave up 6 bases, with 10 bases separating them. The CDR3 runs to 11 residues. Germline assignment: CDR1 SEHNR and CDR2 FQNEAQ (reference sequence). The CDR3 region is CARQTDDTQYF. CDR3 bases: TGTGCCAGACAAACAGACGATACGCAGTATTTT.

This sequence joins TRBV20-1 and TRBJ1-1; TRBD1 agrees at 8 bases. CDR3 length equals 13 residues. Germline CDR1 reads DFQATT; CDR2 reads SNEGSKA (reference sequence). J lost 1 base, V lost 6 bases, and 4 bases had no gene match. DNA for the CDR3: TGCAGTGCCACGGACAGGGAGAACACTGAAGCTTTCTTT. Translating gives CSATDRENTEAFF.

Only a few counts were recorded for this clonotype. This chain uses TRBV20-1 with TRBJ2-1; TRBD2 matches at 8 bases. V lost 3 bases and J lost 3; bases outside the gene matches: 4. CDR1 and CDR2 from the germline V gene are DFQATT and SNEGSKA (reference sequence). The CDR3 loop spans 14 amino acids. The CDR3 coding sequence is TGCAGTGCTAGCGGGGGGGCCGTCTACAATGAGCAGTTCTTC. This translates into CSASGGAVYNEQFF.

At least ten counts were recorded for this clonotype. The genes are TRBV5-1 and TRBJ2-2; 7 positions match TRBD2. J gave up 5 bases and V 0 bases, and 13 bases lay outside the gene matches. Germline V gene data show CDR1 as SGHRS and CDR2 as YFSETQ. This CDR3 is 18 amino acids long. This CDR3 is CASSLGREGTAFTGELFF. CDR3 sequence (DNA): TGCGCCAGCAGCTTGGGCAGGGAGGGAACCGCATTTACCGGGGAGCTGTTTTTT.

The V call is TRBV14, the J call TRBJ2-7; no firm D call. The V gene's germline CDR1 is SGHDN and CDR2 FVKESK. Trimming removed 1 base from V and 6 bases from J, with 10 bases in between. The CDR3 loop spans 13 amino acids. The CDR3 sequence is CASSQGSLGEQYF. The DNA of the CDR3 is TGTGCCAGCAGCCAAGGGTCCCTCGGCGAGCAGTACTTC.

This clonotype occurred a few times. This chain uses TRBV20-1 with TRBJ1-3, with 10 bases fitting TRBD1. J lost 5 bases, V lost 3 bases, and 7 bases had no gene match. Germline CDR1 is DFQATT and CDR2 is SNEGSKA (reference sequence). There are 15 residues in the CDR3. The CDR3 bases are TGCAGTGCTAGGCCCGGGACAGGGGCTAGAAACACCATATATTTT. It specifies CSARPGTGARNTIYF.

There are many counts of this clonotype. V gene TRBV7-2 combines with J gene TRBJ1-6, with 7 bases that match TRBD1. The germline gives CDR1 SGHTA, CDR2 FQGNSA. With V trimmed by 2 bases and J by 6 bases, 4 bases remained unmatched. The CDR3 length is 15 residues. The CDR3 protein is CASSLLDRANSPLHF. In DNA form, the CDR3 reads TGTGCCAGCAGCTTACTCGACAGGGCTAATTCACCCCTCCACTTT.

This clonotype was recorded many times. The chain uses TRBV7-8 and TRBJ2-1, with 15 bases lining up with TRBD2. The J segment lost 9 bases and the V segment lost 2 bases, leaving 2 bases of the junction unmatched. This CDR3 contains 15 residues. CDR1 is SGHVS and CDR2 is FQNEAQ in the germline V gene. In nucleotides, the CDR3 is TGTGCCAGCAGCTTACCGGGACTAGCGGGGGGTGAGCAGTTCTTC. It translates to CASSLPGLAGGEQFF.

This clonotype was seen many times. J is TRBJ1-5 and V is TRBV5-6; D not resolved. The V end was cut by 1 base, the J end by 3 bases, with 8 bases between. Per germline, CDR1 SGHDT and CDR2 YYEEEE. The CDR3 spans 14 residues. The CDR3 loop is CASSLRPLNQPQHF. CDR3 DNA sequence: TGTGCCAGCAGCTTGCGACCCCTCAATCAGCCCCAGCATTTT.

In this sample, this clonotype turned up once. This chain joins TRBV15 and TRBJ2-3, with 7 positions matching TRBD1. Germline V lookup: CDR1 LNHNV, CDR2 YYDKDF (reference sequence). The CDR3 covers 15 residues. V shed 3 bases and J 2 bases; nucleotides not matched to a gene: 5. The CDR3 DNA sequence: TGTGCCACCAGCAGGACCCAGGGGGTCACAGATACGCAGTATTTT. This gives the protein CATSRTQGVTDTQYF.

Ten or more counts support this clonotype. The chain carries TRBV29-1 and TRBJ2-6, with D possibly being TRBD1 (5 bases). CDR1 is SQVTM and CDR2 is ANQGSEA in the germline V gene. The CDR3 is 13 residues long. V shed 0 bases and J shed 9 bases, with 9 bases lying between them. Here the CDR3 reads CSVEEGRSNVLTF. In nucleotides, the CDR3 is TGCAGCGTTGAAGAGGGGCGCAGCAACGTCCTGACTTTC. Together with reference TRBV29-1 and TRBJ2-6, the CDR3 gives the full variable domain: SAVISQKPSRDICQRGTSLTIQCQVDSQVTMMFWYRQQPGQSLTLIATANQGSEATYESGFVIDKFPISRPNLTFSTLTVSNMSPEDSSIYLCSVEEGRSNVLTFGAGSRLTVL.

This clonotype was recorded at least ten times. The chain links TRBV20-1 to TRBJ1-5; D unresolved. The CDR3 loop spans 18 amino acids. Germline lookup yields CDR1 DFQATT and CDR2 SNEGSKA (reference sequence). The V end was cut by 5 bases, the J end by 2 bases, with 25 bases between. CDR3 coding DNA: TGCAGTGCTCCTAGCCCGGGCTCCCCCACTCTAGGCAATCAGCCCCAGCATTTT. This codes for CSAPSPGSPTLGNQPQHF.

CDR3 protein: CASKKSGGPTYEQYF. CDR3 DNA: TGTGCCAGCAAGAAAAGCGGGGGACCAACCTACGAGCAGTACTTC. The chain uses TRBV19 and TRBJ2-7; 8 nucleotides match TRBD2. The CDR3 runs 15 residues. Germline V gives CDR1 LNHDA, CDR2 SQIVND (reference sequence). The V gene end was trimmed by 9 bases and the J gene end by 2 bases; junction bases not matched to a gene: 12.

This clonotype came up many times. The CDR3 region has the DNA TGTGCCATCATGTGGGCGGGGGGCGCTGAGCAGTTCTTC. Protein product: CAIMWAGGAEQFF. This chain uses TRBV10-3 with TRBJ2-1; 8 bases are shared with TRBD2. Per the germline V gene, CDR1 is ENHRY and CDR2 is SYGVKD. The ends lost 7 bases at V and 9 bases at J; junction bases unmatched: 8. The CDR3 is made up of 13 amino acids.

This clonotype was picked up many times. The V gene is TRBV19, the J gene TRBJ2-7; 7 bases are a match to TRBD1. V shed 5 bases, J shed 4 bases, and the junction held 20 bases outside the gene matches. CDR1 and CDR2 from the germline V gene are LNHDA and SQIVND (reference sequence). This CDR3 is 18 amino acids long. CDR3 sequence: CASSSIELKRDRFYEQYF. The CDR3 DNA sequence: TGTGCCAGTAGTTCGATAGAACTTAAGAGGGACAGATTTTACGAGCAGTACTTC.